This T cell receptor beta chain was documented in a study of T cells after posttransplantation cyclophosphamide. Broader study findings: Blood and skin or GI T cell repertoires showed limited TRB overlap. Later post-transplant blood repertoires were often dominated by donor CD8+ memory clones. Recipient CMV seropositivity and CMV reactivation strongly tracked TRB clonality.

J gave up 0 bases and V 3 bases, and 4 bases lay outside the gene matches. Germline V CDR1 and CDR2: LNHDA, SQIVND (reference sequence). The CDR3 runs to 15 residues. A note on this clone: Its antigen is still unknown.

A marrow graft followed busulfan-fludarabine conditioning, with cyclophosphamide on days +3 and +4. Some clones are missing from TCRdb's copy, which holds only in-frame ones; the method was immunoSEQ multiplex PCR. The top ten clones hold roughly 20% of a sample with fewer than 10,000 clones, about 85% of them seen once. Here the sequenced sample was PBMCs, taken after allogeneic stem cell transplant with posttransplant cyclophosphamide. This TCR derives from a female patient aged 40 to 55 who received an allogeneic stem cell transplant from an unrelated donor, was CMV-positive, and had no GVHD. The T cells may partly be graft donor cells. The rearrangement uses TRBV19 and TRBJ2-7, with 8 nucleotides matching TRBD1. The chain's CDR3 is CASSIQQGGSYEQYF. The CDR3 nucleotides are TGTGCCAGTAGTATTCAACAGGGGGGCTCCTACGAGCAGTACTTC.